This TCR beta chain was identified in a study of response to subunit inactivated influenza vaccine. There are a few counts of this clonotype. Germline CDR1 and CDR2: MDHEN and SYDVKM. V lost 11 bases to trimming and J lost 1 base, with 11 bases between them. CDR3 length: 13 residues. TCRdb recomputed calls from the RT-PCR reads with MiXCR, one row per CDR3 protein. The data show more than 500,000 distinct CDR3 sequences, roughly 12% seen once. These records were also assigned to another study, of T cells expressing NK-cell markers. As reported in that work: Scientists made TCR beta cDNA using 5'RACE template switching with UMIs. Serological testing identified most of the eight sequenced donors as HCMV-seropositive and one as seronegative. In several experiments, sorting was restricted to alpha-beta TCR T cells by an anti-gamma-delta TCR antibody. These clonotypes additionally ranked first within the CD3+CD56-NKG2C+ fraction of a few donors.

The sample in question was PBMCs from blood, obtained on the day of vaccination. This sequence originates from a man between 50 and 59 years old who received an inactivated influenza vaccine. The rearrangement joins TRBV28 to TRBJ2-2, with a weak D call TRBD2 (5 bases). CDR3 sequence: CAACRGNTGELFF. CDR3 sequence (DNA): TGTGCCGCATGCCGGGGGAACACCGGGGAGCTGTTTTTT.